Listed below are T cell receptor beta chains from one sample, sequenced in a study of blood T cell repertoires in COVID-19. Clones were read by immunoSEQ multiplex PCR, and TCRdb kept only the in-frame ones, dropping some. The top ten clones hold 2.1% of a sample with about 250,000 clones, roughly 88% of them seen once. Material: peripheral blood. Receptor source: a middle-aged woman who had recovered from COVID-19. CDR3s include the opening cysteine and the closing phenylalanine or tryptophan. The D gene is left open where the match is weak. Some rows mark clone size as missing; the rest say once, few, many or name a class of expanded clone.

abundance: .
v_gene: TRBV30
j_gene: TRBJ2-1
d_gene: TRBD2
CDR3nt: TGTGCCTGGGGAAGACCTTCGGGCGGGAGTGCGTATGAGCAGTTCTTC
CDR3aa: CAWGRPSGGSAYEQFF

abundance: once
v_gene: TRBV12-5
j_gene: TRBJ2-1
d_gene: TRBD2
CDR3nt: TGTGCTAGTGGTTTGAGGCCGGGACTAGCGGGAGGGAAAAGTTACAATGAGCAGTTCTTC
CDR3aa: CASGLRPGLAGGKSYNEQFF

abundance: .
v_gene: TRBV29-1
j_gene: TRBJ2-1
d_gene: TRBD2
CDR3nt: TGCAGCGTTGGGCTAGCGGGAGGGTACAATGAGCAGTTCTTC
CDR3aa: CSVGLAGGYNEQFF

abundance: .
v_gene: TRBV29-1
j_gene: TRBJ2-3
d_gene: TRBD1
CDR3nt: TGCAGCGTTGAACGGGACAGGCGGGATACGCAGTATTTT
CDR3aa: CSVERDRRDTQYF

abundance: .
v_gene: TRBV5-1
j_gene: TRBJ2-6
d_gene: TRBD1
CDR3nt: TGCGCCAGCAGGGGACAGAGAAGCTCTGGGGCCAACGTCCTGACTTTC
CDR3aa: CASRGQRSSGANVLTF

abundance: .
v_gene: TRBV5-1
j_gene: TRBJ2-1
d_gene: TRBD2
CDR3nt: TGCGCCAGCAGCTTGACTAGCGGGAGGTCCGATGAGCAGTTCTTC
CDR3aa: CASSLTSGRSDEQFF

abundance: .
v_gene: TRBV6-5
j_gene: TRBJ1-2
d_gene: TRBD1
CDR3nt: TGTGCCAGCAGTTCGGACAGGGGCCACTATGGCTACACCTTC
CDR3aa: CASSSDRGHYGYTF

abundance: once
v_gene: TRBV9
j_gene: TRBJ1-6
d_gene: TRBD1
CDR3nt: TGTGCCAGCAGCGTAACCGGGACAGGGAATTCACCCCTCCACTTT
CDR3aa: CASSVTGTGNSPLHF

abundance: .
v_gene: TRBV7-2
j_gene: TRBJ1-5
d_gene: TRBD1
CDR3nt: TGTGCCAGCAGCTTCGCAGGGGGTGGCAATCAGCCCCAGCATTTT
CDR3aa: CASSFAGGGNQPQHF

abundance: .
v_gene: TRBV19
j_gene: TRBJ2-3
d_gene: .
CDR3nt: TGTGCCAGTAGTTTGGGACTCGGAGATACGCAGTATTTT
CDR3aa: CASSLGLGDTQYF

abundance: .
v_gene: TRBV19
j_gene: TRBJ2-7
d_gene: TRBD1
CDR3nt: TGTGCCAGTAGTACGGGACAGGGGGCTTACGAGCAGTACTTC
CDR3aa: CASSTGQGAYEQYF

abundance: few
v_gene: TRBV4-3
j_gene: TRBJ1-2
d_gene: .
CDR3nt: TGCGCCAGCAGCCTCCTTTCGGGGGGTAGCTATGGCTACACCTTC
CDR3aa: CASSLLSGGSYGYTF

abundance: once
v_gene: TRBV3-1/TRBV3-2
j_gene: TRBJ2-1
d_gene: TRBD2
CDR3nt: TGTGCCAGCAGCCAAGGACTAGCGGGAGGGAATGAGCAGTTCTTC
CDR3aa: CASSQGLAGGNEQFF

abundance: .
v_gene: TRBV4-2
j_gene: TRBJ2-7
d_gene: .
CDR3nt: TGTGCCAGCAGCCAAGTTGAGATTAAACAGGGCCCTTACGAGCAGTACTTC
CDR3aa: CASSQVEIKQGPYEQYF

abundance: .
v_gene: TRBV3-1/TRBV3-2
j_gene: TRBJ2-1
d_gene: .
CDR3nt: TGTGCCAGCAGCCAAGAACCGACAGGCCCCCCCGGATACAATGAGCAGTTCTTC
CDR3aa: CASSQEPTGPPGYNEQFF

abundance: .
v_gene: TRBV5-6
j_gene: TRBJ1-6
d_gene: .
CDR3nt: TGTGCCAGCAGCTCCCCTGTGGGCCTTACGGGGAATTCACCCCTCCACTTT
CDR3aa: CASSSPVGLTGNSPLHF

abundance: .
v_gene: TRBV6-2/TRBV6-3
j_gene: TRBJ2-1
d_gene: TRBD1
CDR3nt: TGTGCCAGCAGTTATTCCGGGACAGGGGGCGGTGAGCAGTTCTTC
CDR3aa: CASSYSGTGGGEQFF

abundance: .
v_gene: TRBV21-1
j_gene: TRBJ2-7
d_gene: .
CDR3nt: TGTGCCAGCAGCAAAGATCGCGGGGGGGCCTCCTACGAGCAGTACTTC
CDR3aa: CASSKDRGGASYEQYF

abundance: .
v_gene: TRBV9
j_gene: TRBJ1-2
d_gene: .
CDR3nt: TGTGCCAGCAGCGGAACCGGTTCCGGCTACACCTTC
CDR3aa: CASSGTGSGYTF

abundance: .
v_gene: TRBV6-5
j_gene: TRBJ2-2
d_gene: TRBD1
CDR3nt: TGTGCCACACGCCCCGACAGGGGAAGAACCGGGGAGCTGTTTTTT
CDR3aa: CATRPDRGRTGELFF

abundance: .
v_gene: TRBV19
j_gene: TRBJ2-2
d_gene: .
CDR3nt: TGTGCCAGTATGATCAGGAACACCGGGGAGCTGTTTTTT
CDR3aa: CASMIRNTGELFF

abundance: few
v_gene: TRBV19
j_gene: TRBJ1-4
d_gene: .
CDR3nt: TGTGCCAGTAGCCCCCGGTCTAATGAAAAACTGTTTTTT
CDR3aa: CASSPRSNEKLFF

abundance: .
v_gene: TRBV28
j_gene: TRBJ2-2
d_gene: TRBD1
CDR3nt: TGTGCCAGCAGTCTCTGGGCAGTGGGACAGGGGGCGCCCGGGGAGCTGTTTTTT
CDR3aa: CASSLWAVGQGAPGELFF

abundance: .
v_gene: TRBV4-3
j_gene: TRBJ1-2
d_gene: .
CDR3nt: TGCGCCAGCAGCCAAGAAAATAGCGGTAACTATGGCTACACCTTC
CDR3aa: CASSQENSGNYGYTF

abundance: .
v_gene: TRBV9
j_gene: TRBJ2-5
d_gene: .
CDR3nt: TGTGCCAGCAGCGCCGGAGGACGAACCTACCAAGAGACCCAGTACTTC
CDR3aa: CASSAGGRTYQETQYF

abundance: .
v_gene: TRBV5-4
j_gene: TRBJ1-2
d_gene: .
CDR3nt: TGTGCCAGCAGACCGGGAGGGGGGTTTGACCCCTATGGCTACACCTTC
CDR3aa: CASRPGGGFDPYGYTF

abundance: .
v_gene: TRBV30
j_gene: TRBJ1-5
d_gene: TRBD1
CDR3nt: TGTGCCTGGAGTGTACACGGAGCAACAGGGGGCCCGAATCAGCCCCAGCATTTT
CDR3aa: CAWSVHGATGGPNQPQHF

abundance: .
v_gene: TRBV5-4
j_gene: TRBJ2-5
d_gene: .
CDR3nt: TGTGCCAGCAGCTTGGCCAGGAGGCAGCAAGAGACCCAGTACTTC
CDR3aa: CASSLARRQQETQYF

abundance: .
v_gene: TRBV6-2/TRBV6-3
j_gene: TRBJ2-5
d_gene: TRBD1
CDR3nt: TGTGCCAGCAGTATGGACAGGGGCTACCAAGAGACCCAGTACTTC
CDR3aa: CASSMDRGYQETQYF

abundance: .
v_gene: TRBV6-6
j_gene: TRBJ1-6
d_gene: .
CDR3nt: TGTGCCAGCTCCCAGACATCCATTTATAATTCACCCCTCCACTTT
CDR3aa: CASSQTSIYNSPLHF

abundance: .
v_gene: TRBV3-1/TRBV3-2
j_gene: TRBJ2-1
d_gene: TRBD2
CDR3nt: TGTGCCAGCAGCCCCAGTTTTAGCGGGGGGAAGGATGAGCAGTTCTTC
CDR3aa: CASSPSFSGGKDEQFF

abundance: .
v_gene: TRBV2
j_gene: TRBJ2-2
d_gene: TRBD2
CDR3nt: TGTGCCAGCAGTGAAGCGAGAGGGACTAGCGGGGGGGCCTACACCGGGGAGCTGTTTTTT
CDR3aa: CASSEARGTSGGAYTGELFF

abundance: .
v_gene: TRBV28
j_gene: TRBJ2-7
d_gene: .
CDR3nt: TGTGCCAGTGTAGCGGTCCCCTACGAGCAGTACTTC
CDR3aa: CASVAVPYEQYF

abundance: .
v_gene: TRBV13
j_gene: TRBJ1-6
d_gene: .
CDR3nt: TGTGCCAGCAGCTCGCCCCCAGGGGTTCTTGATTCACCCCTCCACTTT
CDR3aa: CASSSPPGVLDSPLHF

abundance: few
v_gene: TRBV7-9
j_gene: TRBJ2-1
d_gene: TRBD1
CDR3nt: TGTGCTTGGGGACAGGGGATCTCAGGGCAGTTCTTC
CDR3aa: CAWGQGISGQFF

abundance: .
v_gene: TRBV11-3
j_gene: TRBJ2-7
d_gene: .
CDR3nt: TGTGCCAGCAGCTTAGATCGTGGACAATCCTACGAGCAGTACTTC
CDR3aa: CASSLDRGQSYEQYF

abundance: .
v_gene: TRBV18
j_gene: TRBJ1-6
d_gene: TRBD1
CDR3nt: TGTGCCAGCTCACCGACAGGGAGTTCTTCACCCCTCCACTTT
CDR3aa: CASSPTGSSSPLHF

abundance: .
v_gene: TRBV11-2
j_gene: TRBJ2-5
d_gene: TRBD2
CDR3nt: TGTGCCAGCAGCTTATACCGGGAGGGCCCAGAGACCCAGTACTTC
CDR3aa: CASSLYREGPETQYF

abundance: once
v_gene: TRBV5-1
j_gene: TRBJ2-7
d_gene: .
CDR3nt: TGCGCCAGCAGCTTGAGTCCTAGCTCCTACGAGCAGTACTTC
CDR3aa: CASSLSPSSYEQYF

abundance: .
v_gene: TRBV9
j_gene: TRBJ2-7
d_gene: TRBD1
CDR3nt: TGTGCCAGCAGTGAGGGACAGGGAGGTGGAAAGCAGTACTTC
CDR3aa: CASSEGQGGGKQYF

abundance: once
v_gene: TRBV30
j_gene: TRBJ2-1
d_gene: .
CDR3nt: TGTGCCTGGACGAGTCCGGGGAATGATGAGCAGTTCTTC
CDR3aa: CAWTSPGNDEQFF

abundance: few
v_gene: TRBV28
j_gene: TRBJ1-2
d_gene: .
CDR3nt: TGTGCCACTCGGCTTGACGGGGGCTACACCTTC
CDR3aa: CATRLDGGYTF

abundance: .
v_gene: TRBV30
j_gene: TRBJ1-1
d_gene: TRBD1
CDR3nt: TGTGCCTGGCAAAACAGGGGGGGCACTGAAGCTTTCTTT
CDR3aa: CAWQNRGGTEAFF

abundance: .
v_gene: TRBV6-2/TRBV6-3
j_gene: TRBJ2-1
d_gene: TRBD2
CDR3nt: TGTGCCAGCAGTTTGGTCGGGACGACTAGCGGGAGGCAGGATGAGCAGTTCTTC
CDR3aa: CASSLVGTTSGRQDEQFF

abundance: .
v_gene: TRBV4-2
j_gene: TRBJ2-5
d_gene: TRBD2
CDR3nt: TGTGCCAGCAGCCGTAGAGCGGGAGGTCGAGAGACCCAGTACTTC
CDR3aa: CASSRRAGGRETQYF

abundance: .
v_gene: TRBV19
j_gene: TRBJ1-4
d_gene: .
CDR3nt: TGTGCCAGTAGTCCCGGCGGCAGGGGTGCAACTAATGAAAAACTGTTTTTT
CDR3aa: CASSPGGRGATNEKLFF

abundance: .
v_gene: TRBV7-3
j_gene: TRBJ2-2
d_gene: .
CDR3nt: TGTGCCAGCAGCCCACAGGGCCCCCTCATGAACACCGGGGAGCTGTTTTTT
CDR3aa: CASSPQGPLMNTGELFF

abundance: .
v_gene: TRBV19
j_gene: TRBJ2-2
d_gene: .
CDR3nt: TGTGCCAGTAGTACAAGGCCGGGACAACTAAACACCGGGGAGCTGTTTTTT
CDR3aa: CASSTRPGQLNTGELFF

abundance: .
v_gene: TRBV5-6
j_gene: TRBJ2-5
d_gene: TRBD2
CDR3nt: TGTGCCAGCAGCTTCCTAGCGGGTTACCAAGAGACCCAGTACTTC
CDR3aa: CASSFLAGYQETQYF

abundance: .
v_gene: TRBV6-2/TRBV6-3
j_gene: TRBJ2-1
d_gene: .
CDR3nt: TGTGCCAGCAGCTCTGCCTGGCCAGGGCCTTCCTACAATGAGCAGTTCTTC
CDR3aa: CASSSAWPGPSYNEQFF

abundance: .
v_gene: TRBV12-5
j_gene: TRBJ2-2
d_gene: TRBD1
CDR3nt: TGTGCTAGTGGACAGACAGGGGGCGCCGACACCGGGGAGCTGTTTTTT
CDR3aa: CASGQTGGADTGELFF

abundance: .
v_gene: TRBV19
j_gene: TRBJ1-2
d_gene: .
CDR3nt: TGTGCCAGTAGTCCACCGGACAGTTATGGCTACACCTTC
CDR3aa: CASSPPDSYGYTF

abundance: few
v_gene: TRBV5-5
j_gene: TRBJ2-5
d_gene: .
CDR3nt: TGTGCCAGCAGCTTAGGACACCTCCAAGAGACCCAGTACTTC
CDR3aa: CASSLGHLQETQYF

abundance: .
v_gene: TRBV5-1
j_gene: TRBJ2-3
d_gene: TRBD2
CDR3nt: TGCGCCAGCAGCTTGCTAGCGGGAGAGAGCACAGATACGCAGTATTTT
CDR3aa: CASSLLAGESTDTQYF

abundance: .
v_gene: TRBV7-9
j_gene: TRBJ1-4
d_gene: TRBD1
CDR3nt: TGTGCCAGCAGCCCGGGGACAGGAGGAAAACTGTTTTTT
CDR3aa: CASSPGTGGKLFF